This TCR beta chain comes out of a study of response to subunit inactivated influenza vaccine. Each CDR3 protein gets one entry after TCRdb re-called the RT-PCR reads with MiXCR. This table holds approximately 700,000 distinct CDR3 sequences, 15% to 18% found once. The material was PBMCs from blood, obtained less than 13 days after vaccination. This TCR derives from a man aged 50-60 years who received an inactivated influenza vaccine.

CDR3 nucleotides: TGTGCCAGCAGCTTAAACGGGGGGGCCACAGATACGCAGTATTTT. Translation gives CASSLNGGATDTQYF. The chain links TRBV7-2 to TRBJ2-3; 8 nucleotides align to TRBD2. V shed 2 bases and J 2 bases; nucleotides not matched to a gene: 3. Germline values: CDR1 SGHTA, CDR2 FQGNSA. This CDR3 is 15 amino acids long.